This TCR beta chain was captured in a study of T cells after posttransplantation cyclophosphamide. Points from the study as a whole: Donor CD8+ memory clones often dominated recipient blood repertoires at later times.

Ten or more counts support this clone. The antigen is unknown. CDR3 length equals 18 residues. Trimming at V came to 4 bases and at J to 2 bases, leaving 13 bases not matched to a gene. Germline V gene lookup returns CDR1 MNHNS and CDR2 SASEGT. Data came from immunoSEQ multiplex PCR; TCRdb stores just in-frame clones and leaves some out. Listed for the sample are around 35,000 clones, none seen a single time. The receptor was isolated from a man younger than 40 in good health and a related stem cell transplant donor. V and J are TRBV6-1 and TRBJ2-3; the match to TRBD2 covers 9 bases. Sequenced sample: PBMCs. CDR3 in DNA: TGTGCCAGCAGTGCCGGCACCCTTAGCGGGGGATACACAGATACGCAGTATTTT. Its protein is CASSAGTLSGGYTDTQYF.